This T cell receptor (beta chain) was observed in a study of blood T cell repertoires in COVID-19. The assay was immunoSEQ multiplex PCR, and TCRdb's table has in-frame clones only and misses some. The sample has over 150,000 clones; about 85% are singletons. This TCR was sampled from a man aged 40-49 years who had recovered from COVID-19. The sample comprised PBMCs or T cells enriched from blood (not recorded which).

The CDR3 DNA reads TGTGCCAGCAGCACAGGGACAGGAGACGAGCAGTACTTC. Amino acids: CASSTGTGDEQYF. The chain is built from TRBV27 and TRBJ2-7; TRBD1 matches at 8 bases. This CDR3 contains 13 residues. In germline, CDR1 is MNHEY, CDR2 SMNVEV (reference sequence). J gave up 5 bases and V 6 bases, and 6 bases lay outside the gene matches.